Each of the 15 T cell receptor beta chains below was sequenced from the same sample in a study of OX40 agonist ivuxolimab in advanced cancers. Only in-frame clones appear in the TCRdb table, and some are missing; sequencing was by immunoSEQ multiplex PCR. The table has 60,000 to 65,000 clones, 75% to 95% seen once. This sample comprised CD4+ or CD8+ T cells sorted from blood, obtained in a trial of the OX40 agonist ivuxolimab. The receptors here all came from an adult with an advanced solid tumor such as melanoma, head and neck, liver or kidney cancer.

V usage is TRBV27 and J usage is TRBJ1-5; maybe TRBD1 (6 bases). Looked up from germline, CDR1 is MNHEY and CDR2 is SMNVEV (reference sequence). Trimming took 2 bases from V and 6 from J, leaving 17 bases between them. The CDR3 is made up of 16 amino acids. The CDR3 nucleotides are TGTGCCAGCAGTTTAAGGTCCGAAGGGGGGCGTCAGCCCCAGCATTTT. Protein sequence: CASSLRSEGGRQPQHF.

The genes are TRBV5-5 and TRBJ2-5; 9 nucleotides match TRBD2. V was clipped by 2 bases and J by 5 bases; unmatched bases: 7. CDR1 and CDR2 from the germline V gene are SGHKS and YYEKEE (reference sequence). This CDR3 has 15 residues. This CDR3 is CASSFVSGSRETQYF. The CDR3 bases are TGTGCCAGCAGCTTTGTTAGCGGGAGTCGTGAGACCCAGTACTTC.

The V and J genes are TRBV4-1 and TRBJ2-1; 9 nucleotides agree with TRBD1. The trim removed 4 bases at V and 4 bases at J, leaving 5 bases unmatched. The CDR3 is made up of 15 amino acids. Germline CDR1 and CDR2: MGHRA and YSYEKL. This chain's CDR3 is CASSPRQGDYNEQFF. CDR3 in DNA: TGCGCCAGCAGCCCCCGACAGGGGGATTACAATGAGCAGTTCTTC.

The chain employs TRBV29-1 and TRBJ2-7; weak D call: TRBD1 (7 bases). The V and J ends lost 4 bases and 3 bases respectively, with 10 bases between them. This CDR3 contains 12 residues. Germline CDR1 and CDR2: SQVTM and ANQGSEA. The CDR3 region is CSVARDSYEQYF. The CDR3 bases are TGCAGCGTTGCGCGGGACAGCTACGAGCAGTACTTC.

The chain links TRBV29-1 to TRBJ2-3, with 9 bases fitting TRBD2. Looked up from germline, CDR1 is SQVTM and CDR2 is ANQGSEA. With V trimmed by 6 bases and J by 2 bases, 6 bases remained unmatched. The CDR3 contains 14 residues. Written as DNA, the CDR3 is TGCAGCGTAAGCGGGAGGAGGGTCACAGATACGCAGTATTTT. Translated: CSVSGRRVTDTQYF.

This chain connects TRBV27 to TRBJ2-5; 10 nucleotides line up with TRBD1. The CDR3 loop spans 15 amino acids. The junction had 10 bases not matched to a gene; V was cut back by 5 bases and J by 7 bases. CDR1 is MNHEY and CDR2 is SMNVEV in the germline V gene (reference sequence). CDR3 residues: CASSIHGTGVGTQYF. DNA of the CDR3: TGTGCCAGCAGTATCCACGGGACAGGGGTAGGGACCCAGTACTTC.

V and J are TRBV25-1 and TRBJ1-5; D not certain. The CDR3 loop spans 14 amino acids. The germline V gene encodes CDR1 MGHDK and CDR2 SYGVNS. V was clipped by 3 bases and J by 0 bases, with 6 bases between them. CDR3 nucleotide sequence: TGTGCCAGCAGTGACACAGTTAGCAATCAGCCCCAGCATTTT. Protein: CASSDTVSNQPQHF.

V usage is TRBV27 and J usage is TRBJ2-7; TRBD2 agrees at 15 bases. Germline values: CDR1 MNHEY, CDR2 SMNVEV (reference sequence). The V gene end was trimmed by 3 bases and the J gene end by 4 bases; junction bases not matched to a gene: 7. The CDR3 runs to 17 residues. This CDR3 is CASSLSGTSGRLYEQYF. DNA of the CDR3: TGTGCCAGCAGTTTGTCCGGGACTAGCGGGAGGTTGTACGAGCAGTACTTC.

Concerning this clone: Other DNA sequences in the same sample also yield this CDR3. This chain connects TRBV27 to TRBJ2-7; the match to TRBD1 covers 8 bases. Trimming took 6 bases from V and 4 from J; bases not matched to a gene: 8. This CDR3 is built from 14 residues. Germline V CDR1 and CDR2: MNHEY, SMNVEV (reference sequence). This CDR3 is CASSQTGEWYEQYF. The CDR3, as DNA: TGTGCCAGCAGCCAGACAGGGGAGTGGTACGAGCAGTACTTC.

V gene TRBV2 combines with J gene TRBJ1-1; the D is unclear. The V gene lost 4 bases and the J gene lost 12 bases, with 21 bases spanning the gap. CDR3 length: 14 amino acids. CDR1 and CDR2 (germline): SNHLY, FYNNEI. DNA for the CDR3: TGTGCCAGCAGTGGCCCGGGGAGCGGGCGGGGAACTTTCTTT. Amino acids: CASSGPGSGRGTFF. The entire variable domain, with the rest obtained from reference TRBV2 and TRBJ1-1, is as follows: EPEVTQTPSHQVTQMGQEVILRCVPISNHLYFYWYRQILGQKVEFLVSFYNNEISEKSEIFDDQFSVERPDGSNFTLKIRSTKLEDSAMYFCASSGPGSGRGTFFGQGTRLTVV.

The CDR3 DNA reads TGTGCCAGCAGCCCGGACAGATACGAGCAGTACTTC. This sequence encodes CASSPDRYEQYF. The chain employs TRBV7-9 and TRBJ2-7; weak D call: TRBD1 (6 bases). Germline V gene data show CDR1 as SEHNR and CDR2 as FQNEAQ (reference sequence). The V gene lost 5 bases and the J gene lost 4 bases, with 9 bases spanning the gap. The CDR3 runs 12 residues.

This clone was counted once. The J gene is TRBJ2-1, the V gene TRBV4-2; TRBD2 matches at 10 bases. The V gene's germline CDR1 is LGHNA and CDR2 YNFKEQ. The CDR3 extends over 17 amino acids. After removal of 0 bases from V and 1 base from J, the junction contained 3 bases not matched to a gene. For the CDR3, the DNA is TGTGCCAGCAGCCAAGAAGGACTAGCGGCTTCCTACAATGAGCAGTTCTTC. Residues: CASSQEGLAASYNEQFF.

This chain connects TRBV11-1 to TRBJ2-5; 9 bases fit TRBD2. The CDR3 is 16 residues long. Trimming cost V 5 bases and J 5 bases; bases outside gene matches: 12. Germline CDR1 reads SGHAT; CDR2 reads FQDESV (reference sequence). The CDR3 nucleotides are TGTGCCAGCAGCCCCCGACTAGCGGAGCTAGGGGAGACCCAGTACTTC. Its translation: CASSPRLAELGETQYF.

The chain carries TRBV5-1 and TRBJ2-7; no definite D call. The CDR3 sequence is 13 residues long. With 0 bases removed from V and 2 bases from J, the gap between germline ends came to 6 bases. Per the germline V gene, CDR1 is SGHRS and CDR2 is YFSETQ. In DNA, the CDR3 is TGCGCCAGCAGCTTGGAGTACGCCTACGAGCAGTACTTC. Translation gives CASSLEYAYEQYF.

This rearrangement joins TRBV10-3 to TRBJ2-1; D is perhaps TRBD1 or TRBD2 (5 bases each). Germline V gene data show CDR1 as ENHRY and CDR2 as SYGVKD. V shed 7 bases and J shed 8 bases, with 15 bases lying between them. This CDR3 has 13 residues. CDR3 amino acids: CAINGAGSYEQFF. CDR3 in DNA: TGTGCCATCAATGGGGCAGGGAGTTATGAGCAGTTCTTC.